The T cell receptor beta chain described here comes from a study of T cells in Graves' hyperthyroidism and ophthalmopathy. The CDR3 regions of TCR beta were amplified from RNA transcripts. An initial round of RT-PCR targeting the TCR CDR3 relied on the HTBI primer set. From the multiplex PCR reads, TCRdb called clonotypes with MiXCR, one entry per CDR3 protein. The data contain just over 550,000 distinct CDR3 sequences, about 45% of them singletons. Graves' hyperthyroidism is called stable when ophthalmopathy does not progress within 18 months. A patient was excluded if there was uncontrolled infection, other autoimmune disease, pregnancy or lactation. Losses at the gene ends were 5 bases for V and 3 bases for J; bases not matched to a gene: 8. There are 16 residues in the CDR3. CDR1 is SEHNR, CDR2 FQNEAQ, per germline (reference sequence). This clonotype was picked up many times.

What was sequenced was peripheral blood or thyroid tissue (not recorded which). This chain joins TRBV7-9 and TRBJ1-3; 9 nucleotides match TRBD1. This TCR came from a young woman with Graves' hyperthyroidism. For the CDR3, the DNA is TGTGCCAGCAGCGAATGGACAGGGGCAGGTGGAAACACCATATATTTT. Translating it yields CASSEWTGAGGNTIYF.